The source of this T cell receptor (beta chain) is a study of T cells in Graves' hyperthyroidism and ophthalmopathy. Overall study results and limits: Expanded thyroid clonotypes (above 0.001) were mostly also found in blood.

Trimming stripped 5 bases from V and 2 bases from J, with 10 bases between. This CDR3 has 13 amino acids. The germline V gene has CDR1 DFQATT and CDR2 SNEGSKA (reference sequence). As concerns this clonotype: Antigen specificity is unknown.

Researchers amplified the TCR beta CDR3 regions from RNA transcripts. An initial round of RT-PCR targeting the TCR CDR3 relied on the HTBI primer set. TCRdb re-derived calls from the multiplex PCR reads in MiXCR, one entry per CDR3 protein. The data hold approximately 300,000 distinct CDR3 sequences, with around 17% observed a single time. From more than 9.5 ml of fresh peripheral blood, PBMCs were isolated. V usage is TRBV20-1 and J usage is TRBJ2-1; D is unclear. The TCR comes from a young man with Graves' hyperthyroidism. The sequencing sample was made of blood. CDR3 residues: CSALNPAYNEQFF. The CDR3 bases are TGCAGTGCTCTTAATCCAGCCTACAATGAGCAGTTCTTC.